This TCR beta chain was recovered during a study of T cell repertoires in cytomegalovirus infection (dated by TCRdb to between 2019 and 2020). Background for the entire study: The HLA type of each donor mattered for the analysis, because public TCR beta signatures pointed to carriage of CMV infection along with the matching HLA type. General findings and caveats noted by the study authors: Cumulative frequency of public TCR beta family members discriminated carriers of CMV infection plus the relevant HLA type in this cohort and an independent roughly 330-donor cohort. The ex vivo response was dominated by HLA-C-restricted CMV-specific TCR beta clonotypes, which also provided the single most frequent clonotype in two of eight donors.

Turning to this clonotype: Its antigen target is currently unknown. This could be a read error, since a much larger clone is one nucleotide away.

The instrument was an Illumina HiSeq 1500. TCRdb reanalyzed the raw reads on its own, using fastp at Q25 for trimming and MiXCR for clone calling, and kept in-frame beta chains. Every entry covers one CDR3 protein and lists the most common genes and DNA from its rows. This sample is represented by approximately 630,000 distinct CDR3 sequences; 20% to 25% of them were singletons. The top ten hold around 8% of the sample. The germline V gene sets CDR1 to SGHTA and CDR2 to FQGTGA. There are 10 amino acids in the CDR3, from cysteine to phenylalanine inclusive. This entry keeps only the CDR3 DNA: 30 bases, framed from base 1.

This TCR came from a human donor in good health (CMV status not recorded). Some clones in this sample may be carry-over from other donors' samples. Specimen: CD8+ T cells from PBMCs. The chain was built from TRBV7-3 and TRBJ1-2; the D gene is not confidently resolved. The CDR3: CASSLTTESF. In nucleotide form, the sequence is TGTGCCAGCAGCTTAACCACAGAATCCTTC.